One sample yielded the 11 T cell receptor beta chains listed below, sequenced in a study of cytomegalovirus exposure and HLA in healthy donors (TCRdb year 2017). Receptors were amplified or captured by the immunoSEQ multiplex PCR assay. In its TCRdb copy, this immuneACCESS table keeps in-frame sequences only and misses some clones. Where compared with another copy, unresolved V genes explain less than half of these, and the others have no known cause. The sample includes about 160,000 clones, with 86% observed a single time. Jointly, the top ten make up 2% to 2.5% of the sample. Input material: PBMCs. The receptor set was obtained from a woman between 18 and 30 years old in good health and CMV-seronegative.

This clone was seen only a few times. The chain joins TRBV29-1 to TRBJ2-5; weak D call: TRBD1 (6 bases). There are 13 residues in the CDR3. V gave up 5 bases and J gave up 2 bases, with 12 bases separating them. Germline CDR1 is SQVTM and CDR2 is ANQGSEA. CDR3 residues: CSVPGQNQETQYF. The CDR3 DNA sequence: TGCAGCGTTCCCGGACAGAATCAAGAGACCCAGTACTTC.

The chain combines TRBV7-8 with TRBJ1-4; D not resolved. Looked up from germline, CDR1 is SGHVS and CDR2 is FQNEAQ. This CDR3 comprises 17 residues. Deletions cut 2 bases from V and 0 bases from J, with 13 bases between. In DNA form, the CDR3 reads TGTGCCAGCAGCTTAAGTCGGACGGGAACAACTAATGAAAAACTGTTTTTT. This codes for CASSLSRTGTTNEKLFF.

This clone showed up many times. The gene calls are TRBV25-1 and TRBJ1-3; D is unclear. The CDR3 has 15 residues. Germline CDR1 is MGHDK and CDR2 is SYGVNS. Trimming pared 6 bases from V and 3 bases from J, leaving 15 bases between. The CDR3 region has the DNA TGTGCCAGCAGGGCCTCGTCGGCGGGTGGAAACACCATATATTTT. Amino acids: CASRASSAGGNTIYF.

The chain recombines TRBV7-6 with TRBJ1-1, with a tentative D call TRBD1 (5 bases). The germline V gene has CDR1 SGHVS and CDR2 FNYEAQ. This CDR3 is 15 amino acids long. Deletions cut 5 bases from V and 0 bases from J, with 13 bases between. CDR3 bases: TGTGCCAGCAGCCCAGGGATTTCGATGAACACTGAAGCTTTCTTT. It yields the protein CASSPGISMNTEAFF.

A few counts support this clone. This sequence joins TRBV28 and TRBJ1-2; D may be TRBD1 (5 bases). CDR1 is MDHEN, CDR2 SYDVKM, per germline. CDR3 length: 15 amino acids. Trimming stripped 3 bases from V and 6 bases from J, with 17 bases between. The DNA of the CDR3 is TGTGCCAGCAGTTTGGGCCGAGACAGACCGGATGGCTACACCTTC. It is translated as CASSLGRDRPDGYTF.

This chain links TRBV5-5 with TRBJ2-1; D unclear. Germline assignment: CDR1 SGHKS and CDR2 YYEKEE (reference sequence). V lost 2 bases and J 6 bases, leaving 3 bases between the germline ends. This CDR3 comprises 11 residues. The DNA of the CDR3 is TGTGCCAGCAGCTTCGGCAATGAGCAGTTCTTC. Its protein product is CASSFGNEQFF.

This chain uses TRBV14 with TRBJ2-7, with D possibly matching TRBD2 (6 bases). The germline CDR1 and CDR2 sequences are SGHDN and FVKESK. Trimming left V 8 bases short and J 0 bases short, with 8 bases between. The CDR3 spans 12 residues. CDR3 in amino acids: CASGGNSYEQYF. The CDR3 DNA reads TGTGCCAGCGGAGGGAACTCCTACGAGCAGTACTTC.

CDR3 sequence reads: CASIRLGTPRYNEQFF. CDR3 sequence (DNA): TGTGCCAGTATACGACTAGGGACTCCAAGATACAATGAGCAGTTCTTC. This chain joins TRBV19 and TRBJ2-1; weak D call: TRBD2 (6 bases). Trimming took 7 bases from V and 4 from J, leaving 20 bases between them. Germline values: CDR1 LNHDA, CDR2 SQIVND (reference sequence). The CDR3 has 16 amino acids.

The chain is built from TRBV19 and TRBJ1-5; 8 bases agree with TRBD1. Germline V gene data show CDR1 as LNHDA and CDR2 as SQIVND (reference sequence). CDR3 size: 14 residues. V trimming: 9 bases; J trimming: 2 bases; junction bases outside the gene matches: 6. The CDR3 nucleotides read TGTGCCAGCGACAGGGGAGGAGGCAATCAGCCCCAGCATTTT. This encodes CASDRGGGNQPQHF.

The chain joins TRBV6-1 to TRBJ1-4; a weak D match, TRBD1 (5 bases). Trimming removed 6 bases at V and 6 bases at J, with 17 bases between. CDR3 length: 15 amino acids. Germline loops: CDR1 MNHNS, CDR2 SASEGT. The CDR3 DNA follows: TGTGCCAGCAGCGAGGTGACCGGGACTTATGAAAAACTGTTTTTT. It codes for CASSEVTGTYEKLFF.

The CDR3: CASSLAKGYEQYF. The CDR3 DNA follows: TGCGCCAGCAGCTTGGCTAAGGGGTACGAGCAGTACTTC. The V and J genes are TRBV5-1 and TRBJ2-7; maybe TRBD1 (5 bases). CDR1 SGHRS and CDR2 YFSETQ come from the germline V gene. The CDR3 has 13 amino acids. The V gene lost 0 bases and the J gene lost 4 bases, with 8 bases spanning the gap.